This T cell receptor (beta chain) appears in the sequencing data of a study of T-cell memory formation after mild COVID-19. Study results and caveats: Cross-reactive memory appears to have joined, as suggested by some responding clones showing up in pre-infection memory.

As concerns this clonotype: Antigen unknown.

One entry per CDR3 protein results from TCRdb running MiXCR on the 5' RACE reads. The data contain 170,000 or so distinct CDR3 sequences, 25% to 40% of them singletons. Germline-derived CDR1 and CDR2 are SEHNR and FQNEAQ (reference sequence). This CDR3 region has 14 residues. Trimming left V 0 bases short and J 2 bases short, with 8 bases between. Sequenced: PBMCs or a T cell subset sorted from them (not recorded which). The chain links TRBV7-9 to TRBJ2-7; TRBD2 is a possible D gene (6 bases). The sequence was obtained from an adult woman who had mild COVID-19 (a few samples of this study predate the infection). Cell type and time point are not known. CDR3 amino acids: CASSLAREPYEQYF. CDR3 sequence (DNA): TGTGCCAGCAGCTTAGCGCGGGAACCCTACGAGCAGTACTTC. The full variable domain, its missing parts supplied by reference TRBV7-9 and TRBJ2-7, is DTGVSQNPRHKITKRGQNVTFRCDPISEHNRLYWYRQTLGQGPEFLTYFQNEAQLEKSRLLSDRFSAERPKGSFSTLEIQRTEQGDSAMYLCASSLAREPYEQYFGPGTRLTVT.